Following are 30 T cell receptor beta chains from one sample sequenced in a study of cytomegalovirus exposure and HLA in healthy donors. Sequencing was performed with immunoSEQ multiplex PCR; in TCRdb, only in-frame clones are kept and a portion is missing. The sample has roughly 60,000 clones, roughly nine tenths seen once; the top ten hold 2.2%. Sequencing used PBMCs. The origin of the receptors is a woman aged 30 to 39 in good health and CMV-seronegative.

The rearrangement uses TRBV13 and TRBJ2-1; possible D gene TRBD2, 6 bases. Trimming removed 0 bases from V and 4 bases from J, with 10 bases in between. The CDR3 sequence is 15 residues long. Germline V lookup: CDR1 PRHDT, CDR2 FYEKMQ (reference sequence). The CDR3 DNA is TGTGCCAGCAGCTTAGGACTAGCTTTGTACAATGAGCAGTTCTTC. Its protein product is CASSLGLALYNEQFF. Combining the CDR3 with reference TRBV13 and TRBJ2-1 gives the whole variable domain AAGVIQSPRHLIKEKRETATLKCYPIPRHDTVYWYQQGPGQDPQFLISFYEKMQSDKGSIPDRFSAQQFSDYHSELNMSSLELGDSALYFCASSLGLALYNEQFFGPGTRLTVL.

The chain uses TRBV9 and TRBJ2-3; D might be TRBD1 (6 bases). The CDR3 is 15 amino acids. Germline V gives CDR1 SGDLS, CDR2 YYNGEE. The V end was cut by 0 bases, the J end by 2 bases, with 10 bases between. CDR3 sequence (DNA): TGTGCCAGCAGCGTAGTCGGACAGTACACAGATACGCAGTATTTT. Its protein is CASSVVGQYTDTQYF.

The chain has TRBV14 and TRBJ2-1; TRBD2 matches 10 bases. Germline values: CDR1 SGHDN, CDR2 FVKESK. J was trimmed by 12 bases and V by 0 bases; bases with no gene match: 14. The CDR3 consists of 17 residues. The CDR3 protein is CASSQDLLAGARVGQFF. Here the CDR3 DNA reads TGTGCCAGCAGCCAAGATTTGCTAGCGGGGGCCCGCGTGGGGCAGTTCTTC.

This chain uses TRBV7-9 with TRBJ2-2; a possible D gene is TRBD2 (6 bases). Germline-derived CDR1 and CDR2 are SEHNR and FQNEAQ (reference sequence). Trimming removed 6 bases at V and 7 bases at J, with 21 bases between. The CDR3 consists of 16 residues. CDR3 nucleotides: TGTGCCAGCAGGGGAATGGCGGGAATAAATAACGGGGAGCTGTTTTTT. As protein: CASRGMAGINNGELFF.

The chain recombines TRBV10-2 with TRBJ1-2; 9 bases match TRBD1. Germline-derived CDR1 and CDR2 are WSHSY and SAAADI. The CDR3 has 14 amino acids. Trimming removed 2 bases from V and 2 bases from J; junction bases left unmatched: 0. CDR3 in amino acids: CASSEGQGNYGYTF. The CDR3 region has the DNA TGCGCCAGCAGTGAGGGACAGGGGAACTATGGCTACACCTTC.

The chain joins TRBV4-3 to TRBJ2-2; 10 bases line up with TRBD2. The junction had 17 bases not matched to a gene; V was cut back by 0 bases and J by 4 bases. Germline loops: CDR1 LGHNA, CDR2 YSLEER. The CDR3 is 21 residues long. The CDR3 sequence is CASSQEAPSGSLLLVTGELFF. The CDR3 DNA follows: TGCGCCAGCAGCCAAGAGGCTCCTAGCGGGAGTCTTTTGTTGGTCACCGGGGAGCTGTTTTTT.

The CDR3 sequence: CAWINGGRFKGEQFF. The CDR3 DNA sequence: TGTGCCTGGATTAACGGCGGGAGGTTCAAGGGCGAGCAGTTCTTC. The chain couples TRBV30 to TRBJ2-1, with 8 nucleotides matching TRBD2. The trim removed 4 bases at V and 10 bases at J, leaving 15 bases unmatched. This CDR3 spans 15 amino acids. Germline lookup yields CDR1 GTSNPN and CDR2 SVGIG (reference sequence).

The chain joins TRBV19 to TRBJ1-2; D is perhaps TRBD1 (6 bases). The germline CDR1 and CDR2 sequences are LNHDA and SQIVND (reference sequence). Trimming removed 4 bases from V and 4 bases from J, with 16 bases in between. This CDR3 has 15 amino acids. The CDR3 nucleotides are TGTGCCAGTAGTACAGGGGCGGACTCCCTCTATGGCTACACCTTC. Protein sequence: CASSTGADSLYGYTF.

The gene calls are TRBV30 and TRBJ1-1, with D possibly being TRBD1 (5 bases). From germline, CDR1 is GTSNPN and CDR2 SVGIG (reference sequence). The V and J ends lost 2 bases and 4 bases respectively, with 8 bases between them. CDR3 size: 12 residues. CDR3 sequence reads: CAWSRGGTEAFF. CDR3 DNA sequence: TGTGCCTGGAGTCGGGGGGGCACTGAAGCTTTCTTT. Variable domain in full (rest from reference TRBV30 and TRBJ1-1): SQTIHQWPATLVQPVGSPLSLECTVEGTSNPNLYWYRQAAGRGLQLLFYSVGIGQISSEVPQNLSASRPQDRQFILSSKKLLLSDSGFYLCAWSRGGTEAFFGQGTRLTVV.

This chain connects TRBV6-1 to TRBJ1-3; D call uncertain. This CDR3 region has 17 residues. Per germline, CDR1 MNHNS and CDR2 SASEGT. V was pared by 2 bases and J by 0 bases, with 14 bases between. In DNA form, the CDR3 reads TGTGCCAGCAGTGAACTTTACGGAACAGACTCTGGAAACACCATATATTTT. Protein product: CASSELYGTDSGNTIYF.

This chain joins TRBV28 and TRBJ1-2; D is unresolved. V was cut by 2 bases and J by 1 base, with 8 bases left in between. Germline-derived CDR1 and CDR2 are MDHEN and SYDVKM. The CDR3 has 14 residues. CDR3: CASSLPDFNYGYTF. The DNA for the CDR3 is TGTGCCAGCAGTTTACCAGATTTTAACTATGGCTACACCTTC.

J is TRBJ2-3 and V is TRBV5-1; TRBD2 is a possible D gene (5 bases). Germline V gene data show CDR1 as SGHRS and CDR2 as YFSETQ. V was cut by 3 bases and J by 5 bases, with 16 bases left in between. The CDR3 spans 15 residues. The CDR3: CASSWGGGRGDTQYF. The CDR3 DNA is TGCGCCAGCAGCTGGGGTGGAGGCCGGGGAGATACGCAGTATTTT.

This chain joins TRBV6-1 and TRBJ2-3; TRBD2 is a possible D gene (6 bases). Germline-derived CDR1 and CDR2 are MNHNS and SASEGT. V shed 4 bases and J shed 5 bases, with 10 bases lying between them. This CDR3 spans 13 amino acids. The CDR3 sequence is CASSGGVRDTQYF. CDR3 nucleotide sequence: TGTGCCAGCAGTGGGGGGGTTCGAGATACGCAGTATTTT.

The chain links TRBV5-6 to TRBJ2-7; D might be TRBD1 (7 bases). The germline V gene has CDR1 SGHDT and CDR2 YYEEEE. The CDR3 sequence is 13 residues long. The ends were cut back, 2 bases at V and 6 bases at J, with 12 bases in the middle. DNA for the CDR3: TGTGCCAGCAGCTTATCCCAGGGGGGCGAGCAGTACTTC. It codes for CASSLSQGGEQYF.

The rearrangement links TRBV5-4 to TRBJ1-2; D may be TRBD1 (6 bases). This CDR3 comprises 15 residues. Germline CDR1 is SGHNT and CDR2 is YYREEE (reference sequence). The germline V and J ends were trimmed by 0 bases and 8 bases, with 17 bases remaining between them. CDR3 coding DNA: TGTGCCAGCAGCTTGGAGGGGGGGCGGACGGAAGGCTACACCTTC. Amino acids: CASSLEGGRTEGYTF.

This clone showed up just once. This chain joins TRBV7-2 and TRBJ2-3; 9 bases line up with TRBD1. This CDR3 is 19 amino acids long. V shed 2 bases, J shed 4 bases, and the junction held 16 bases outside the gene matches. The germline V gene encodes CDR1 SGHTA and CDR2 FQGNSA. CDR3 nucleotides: TGTGCCAGCAGCTTAACCCCTAGTACAGGGGGCGCGAGCTCAGATACGCAGTATTTT. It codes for CASSLTPSTGGASSDTQYF.

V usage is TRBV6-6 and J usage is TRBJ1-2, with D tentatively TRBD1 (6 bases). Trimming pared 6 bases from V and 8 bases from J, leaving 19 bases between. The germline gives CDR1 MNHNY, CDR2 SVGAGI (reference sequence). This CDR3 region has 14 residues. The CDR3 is CASSPRGGRGGYTF. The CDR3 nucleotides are TGTGCCAGCAGCCCTCGCGGGGGGCGAGGCGGCTACACCTTC.

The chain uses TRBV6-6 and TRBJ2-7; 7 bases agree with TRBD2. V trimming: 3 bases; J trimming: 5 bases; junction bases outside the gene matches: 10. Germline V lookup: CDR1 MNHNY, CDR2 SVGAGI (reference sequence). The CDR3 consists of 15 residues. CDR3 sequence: CASSYSSGISNEQYF. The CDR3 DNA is TGTGCCAGCAGTTATTCAAGCGGGATATCCAACGAGCAGTACTTC.

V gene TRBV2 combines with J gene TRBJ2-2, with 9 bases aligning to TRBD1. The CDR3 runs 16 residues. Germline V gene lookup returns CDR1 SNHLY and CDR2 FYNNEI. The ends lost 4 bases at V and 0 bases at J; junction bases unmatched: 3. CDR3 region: CASSATGGSNTGELFF. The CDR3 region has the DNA TGTGCCAGCAGTGCGACAGGGGGGTCGAACACCGGGGAGCTGTTTTTT. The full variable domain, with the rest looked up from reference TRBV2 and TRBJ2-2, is EPEVTQTPSHQVTQMGQEVILRCVPISNHLYFYWYRQILGQKVEFLVSFYNNEISEKSEIFDDQFSVERPDGSNFTLKIRSTKLEDSAMYFCASSATGGSNTGELFFGEGSRLTVL.

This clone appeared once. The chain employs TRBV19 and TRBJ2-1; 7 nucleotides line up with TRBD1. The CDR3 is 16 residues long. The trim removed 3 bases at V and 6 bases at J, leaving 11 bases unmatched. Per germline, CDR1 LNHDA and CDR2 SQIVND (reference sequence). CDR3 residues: CASSIETGPIGNEQFF. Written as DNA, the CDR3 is TGTGCCAGTAGTATCGAGACAGGGCCCATCGGCAATGAGCAGTTCTTC.

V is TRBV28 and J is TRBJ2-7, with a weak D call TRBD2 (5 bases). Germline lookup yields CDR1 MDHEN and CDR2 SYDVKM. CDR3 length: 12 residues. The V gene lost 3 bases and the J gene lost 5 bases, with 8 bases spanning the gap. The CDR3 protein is CASSFSEDEQYF. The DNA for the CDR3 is TGTGCCAGCAGTTTCTCGGAGGACGAGCAGTACTTC.

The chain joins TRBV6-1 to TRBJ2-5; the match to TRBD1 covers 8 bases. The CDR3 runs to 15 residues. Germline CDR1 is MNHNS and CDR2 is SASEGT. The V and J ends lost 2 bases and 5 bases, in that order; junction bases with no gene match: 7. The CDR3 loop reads CASSESRTGSETQYF. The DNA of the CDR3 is TGTGCCAGCAGTGAAAGTCGGACAGGGTCGGAGACCCAGTACTTC.

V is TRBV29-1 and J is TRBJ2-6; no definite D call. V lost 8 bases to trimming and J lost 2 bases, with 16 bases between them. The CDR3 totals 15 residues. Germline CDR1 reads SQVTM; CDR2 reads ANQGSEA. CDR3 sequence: CSPSASEPGANVLTF. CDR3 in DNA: TGCAGCCCCTCTGCGTCTGAACCTGGGGCCAACGTCCTGACTTTC.

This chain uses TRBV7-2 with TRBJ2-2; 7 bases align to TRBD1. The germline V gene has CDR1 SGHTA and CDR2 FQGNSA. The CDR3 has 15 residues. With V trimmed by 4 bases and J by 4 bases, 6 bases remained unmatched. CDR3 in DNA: TGTGCCAGCAGCTCGAATCAGGGGGTCACCGGGGAGCTGTTTTTT. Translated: CASSSNQGVTGELFF.

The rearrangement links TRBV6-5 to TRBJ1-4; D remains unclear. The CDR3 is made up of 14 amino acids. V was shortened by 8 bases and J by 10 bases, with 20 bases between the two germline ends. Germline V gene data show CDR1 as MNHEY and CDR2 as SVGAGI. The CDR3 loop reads CASGQALTGGKLFF. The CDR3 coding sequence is TGTGCCAGCGGGCAAGCTCTTACGGGAGGAAAACTGTTTTTT.

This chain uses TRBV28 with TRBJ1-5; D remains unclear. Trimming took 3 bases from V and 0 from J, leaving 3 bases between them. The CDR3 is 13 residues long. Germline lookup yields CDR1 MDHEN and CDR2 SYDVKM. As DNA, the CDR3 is TGTGCCAGCAGTTTCCTTAGCAATCAGCCCCAGCATTTT. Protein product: CASSFLSNQPQHF.

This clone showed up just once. CDR3 amino acids: CATAPGVTYEQYF. Written as DNA, the CDR3 is TGTGCCACCGCCCCCGGGGTAACCTACGAGCAGTACTTC. The chain has TRBV7-6 and TRBJ2-7; tentative D call: TRBD2 (5 bases). Germline CDR1 and CDR2: SGHVS and FNYEAQ. The V end was cut by 10 bases, the J end by 2 bases, with 15 bases between. The CDR3 runs 13 residues.

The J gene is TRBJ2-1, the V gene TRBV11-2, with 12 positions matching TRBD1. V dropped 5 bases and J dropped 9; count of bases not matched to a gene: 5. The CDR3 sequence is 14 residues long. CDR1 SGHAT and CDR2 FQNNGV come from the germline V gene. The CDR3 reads CASSLGTGGTEQFF. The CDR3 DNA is TGTGCCAGCAGCCTGGGGACAGGGGGCACTGAGCAGTTCTTC.

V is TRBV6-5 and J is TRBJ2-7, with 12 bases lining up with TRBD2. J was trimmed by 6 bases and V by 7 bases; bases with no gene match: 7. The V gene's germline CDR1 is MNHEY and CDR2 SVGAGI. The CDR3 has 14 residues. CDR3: CASTRLAGEVEQYF. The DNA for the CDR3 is TGTGCCAGCACAAGACTAGCGGGAGAGGTCGAGCAGTACTTC.

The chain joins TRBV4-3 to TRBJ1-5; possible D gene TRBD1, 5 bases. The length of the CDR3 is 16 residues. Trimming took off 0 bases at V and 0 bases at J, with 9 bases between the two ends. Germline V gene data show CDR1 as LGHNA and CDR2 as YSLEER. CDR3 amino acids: CASSQDPGNSNQPQHF. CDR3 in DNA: TGCGCCAGCAGCCAAGATCCAGGGAATAGCAATCAGCCCCAGCATTTT.